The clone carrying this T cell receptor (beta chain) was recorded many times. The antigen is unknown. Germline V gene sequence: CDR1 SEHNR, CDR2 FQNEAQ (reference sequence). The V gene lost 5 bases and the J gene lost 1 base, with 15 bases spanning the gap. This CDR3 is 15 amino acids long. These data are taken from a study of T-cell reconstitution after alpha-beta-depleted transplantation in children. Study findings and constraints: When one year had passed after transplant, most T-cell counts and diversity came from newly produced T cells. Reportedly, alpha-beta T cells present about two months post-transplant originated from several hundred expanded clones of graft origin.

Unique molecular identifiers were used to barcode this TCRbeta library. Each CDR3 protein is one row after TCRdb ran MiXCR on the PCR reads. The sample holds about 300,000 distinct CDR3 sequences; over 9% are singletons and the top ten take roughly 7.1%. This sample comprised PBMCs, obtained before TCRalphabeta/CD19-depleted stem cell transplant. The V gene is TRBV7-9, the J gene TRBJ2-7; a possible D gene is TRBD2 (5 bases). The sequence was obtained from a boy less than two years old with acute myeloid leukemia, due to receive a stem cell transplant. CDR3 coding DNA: TGTGCCAGCAGCCTCGGACGTCCGGGGTCCTACGAGCAGTACTTC. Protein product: CASSLGRPGSYEQYF.